These 4 T cell receptor beta chains came from one sample sequenced in a study of blood T cell repertoires in COVID-19. The table came from immunoSEQ multiplex PCR; TCRdb's copy has only in-frame clones and leaves some out. The data show a few hundred thousand clones, approximately 86% seen once. Sequencing input: peripheral blood. All receptors come from a woman aged 18-29 years with acute or convalescent COVID-19.

The V call is TRBV12-5, the J call TRBJ2-1, with TRBD2 matching over 8 bases. The CDR3 sequence is 19 residues long. Germline trimming cut 5 bases from V and 5 bases from J; bases unmatched to any gene: 20. CDR1 is LGHNT and CDR2 is FRNRAP in the germline V gene. For the CDR3, the DNA is TGTGCTAGTGGTATCCCCGACACCAAAACTAGCGGAACTCACAATGAGCAGTTCTTC. Its translation: CASGIPDTKTSGTHNEQFF.

This clone was observed a handful of times. This sequence joins TRBV4-3 and TRBJ1-3, with D perhaps TRBD1 (6 bases). Germline CDR1 LGHNA, CDR2 YSLEER. This CDR3 region has 14 residues. Trimming removed 2 bases from V and 8 bases from J, with 13 bases in between. Written as DNA, the CDR3 is TGCGCCAGCAGCCAACGACAGGATCGACACACCATATATTTT. Translation gives CASSQRQDRHTIYF.

V is TRBV7-9 and J is TRBJ1-4; 7 nucleotides match TRBD1. J was trimmed by 3 bases and V by 9 bases; bases with no gene match: 4. Germline CDR1 is SEHNR and CDR2 is FQNEAQ (reference sequence). CDR3 length equals 13 residues. The CDR3 DNA follows: TGTGCCAGTGGAACAGGGGCTAATGAAAAACTGTTTTTT. Encoded protein: CASGTGANEKLFF.

This chain uses TRBV9 with TRBJ2-2; 7 positions agree with TRBD2. V lost 2 bases, J lost 2 bases, and 3 bases stayed unmatched. The V gene's germline CDR1 is SGDLS and CDR2 YYNGEE. This CDR3 spans 15 amino acids. CDR3 residues: CASSVRDYNTGELFF. CDR3 nucleotide sequence: TGTGCCAGCAGCGTCCGGGACTATAACACCGGGGAGCTGTTTTTT.